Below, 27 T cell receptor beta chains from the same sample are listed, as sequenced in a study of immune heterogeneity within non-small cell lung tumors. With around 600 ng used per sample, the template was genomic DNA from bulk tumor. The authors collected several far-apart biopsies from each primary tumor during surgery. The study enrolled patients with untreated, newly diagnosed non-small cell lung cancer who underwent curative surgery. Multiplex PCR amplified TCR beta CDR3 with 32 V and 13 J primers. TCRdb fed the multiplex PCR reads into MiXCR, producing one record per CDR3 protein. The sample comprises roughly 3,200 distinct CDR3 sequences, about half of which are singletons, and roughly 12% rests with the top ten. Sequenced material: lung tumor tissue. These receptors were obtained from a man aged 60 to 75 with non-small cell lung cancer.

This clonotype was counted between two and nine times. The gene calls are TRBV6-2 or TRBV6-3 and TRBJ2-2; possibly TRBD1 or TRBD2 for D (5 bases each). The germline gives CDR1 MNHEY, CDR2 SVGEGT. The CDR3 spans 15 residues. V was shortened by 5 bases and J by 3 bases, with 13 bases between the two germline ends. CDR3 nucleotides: TGTGCCAGCAGTACTGATGGGGGAGACACCGGGGAGCTGTTTTTT. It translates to CASSTDGGDTGELFF.

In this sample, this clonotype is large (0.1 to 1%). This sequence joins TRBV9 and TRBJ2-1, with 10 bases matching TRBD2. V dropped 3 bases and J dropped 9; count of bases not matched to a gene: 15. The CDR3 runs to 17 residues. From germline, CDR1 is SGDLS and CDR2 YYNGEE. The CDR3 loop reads CASSGGGWEREGGEQFF. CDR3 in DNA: TGTGCCAGCAGCGGAGGTGGTTGGGAGCGGGAGGGCGGTGAGCAGTTCTTC.

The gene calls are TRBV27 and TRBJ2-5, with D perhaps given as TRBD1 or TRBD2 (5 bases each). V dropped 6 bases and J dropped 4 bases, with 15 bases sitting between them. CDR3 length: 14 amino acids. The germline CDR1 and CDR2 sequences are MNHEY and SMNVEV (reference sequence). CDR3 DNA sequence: TGTGCCAGCAGGTCTACCGGGGCGGGAGAGACCCAGTACTTC. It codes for CASRSTGAGETQYF.

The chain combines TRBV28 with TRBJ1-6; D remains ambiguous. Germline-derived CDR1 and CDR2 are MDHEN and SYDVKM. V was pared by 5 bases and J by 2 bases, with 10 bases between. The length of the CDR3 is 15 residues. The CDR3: CASSASGAYNSPLHF. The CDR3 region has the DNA TGTGCCAGCAGTGCGTCTGGGGCCTATAATTCACCCCTCCACTTT.

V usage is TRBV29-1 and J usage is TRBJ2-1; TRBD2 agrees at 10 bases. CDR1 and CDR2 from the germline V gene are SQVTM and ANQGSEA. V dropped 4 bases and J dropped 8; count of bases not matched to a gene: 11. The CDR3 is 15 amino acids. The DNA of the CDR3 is TGCAGCGTTGCGGGGCCTAGCGGGAGTCAAGATGAGCAGTTCTTC. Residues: CSVAGPSGSQDEQFF.

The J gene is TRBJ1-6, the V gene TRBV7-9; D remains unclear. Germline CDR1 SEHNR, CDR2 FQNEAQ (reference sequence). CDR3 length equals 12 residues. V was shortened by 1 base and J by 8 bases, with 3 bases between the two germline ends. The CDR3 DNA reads TGTGCCAGCAGCTTAGAATATTCACCCCTCCACTTT. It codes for CASSLEYSPLHF.

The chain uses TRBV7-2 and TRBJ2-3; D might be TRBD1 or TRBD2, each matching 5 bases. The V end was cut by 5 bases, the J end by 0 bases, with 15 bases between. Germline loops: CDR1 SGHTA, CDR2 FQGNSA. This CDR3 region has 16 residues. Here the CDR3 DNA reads TGTGCCAGCAGCCTTCTTGGGGGAGACAGCACAGATACGCAGTATTTT. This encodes CASSLLGGDSTDTQYF.

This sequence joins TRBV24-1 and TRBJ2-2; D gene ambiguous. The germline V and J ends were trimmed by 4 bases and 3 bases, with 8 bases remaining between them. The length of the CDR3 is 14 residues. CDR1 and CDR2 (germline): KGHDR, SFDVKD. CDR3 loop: CATSEEPDTGELFF. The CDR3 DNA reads TGTGCCACCAGTGAGGAACCGGACACCGGGGAGCTGTTTTTT.

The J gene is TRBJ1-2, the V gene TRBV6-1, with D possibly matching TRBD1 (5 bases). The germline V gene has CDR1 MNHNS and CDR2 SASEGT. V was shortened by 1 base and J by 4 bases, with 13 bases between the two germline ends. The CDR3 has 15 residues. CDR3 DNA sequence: TGTGCCAGCAGTGAAGGGATTCCAGGGCCCTATGGCTACACCTTC. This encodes CASSEGIPGPYGYTF.

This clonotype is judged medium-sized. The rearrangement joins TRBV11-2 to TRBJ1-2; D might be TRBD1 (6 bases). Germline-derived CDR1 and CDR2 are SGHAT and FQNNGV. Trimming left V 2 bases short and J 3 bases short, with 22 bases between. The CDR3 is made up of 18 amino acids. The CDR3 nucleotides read TGTGCCAGCAGCTTATATGGACAGCCGACCTCGATCGACTATGGCTACACCTTC. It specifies CASSLYGQPTSIDYGYTF.

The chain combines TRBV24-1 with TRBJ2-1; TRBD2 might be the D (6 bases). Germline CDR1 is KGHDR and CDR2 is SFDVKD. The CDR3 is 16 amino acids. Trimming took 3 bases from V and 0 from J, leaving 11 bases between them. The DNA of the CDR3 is TGTGCCACCAGTGATAGGAGGGCCGACTCCTACAATGAGCAGTTCTTC. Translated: CATSDRRADSYNEQFF.

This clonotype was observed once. The CDR3 DNA follows: TGTGCCTGGAGTCACCGACAGGGGGGACGGGGTTCACCCCTCCACTTT. Protein sequence: CAWSHRQGGRGSPLHF. The chain employs TRBV30 and TRBJ1-6, with 9 bases aligning to TRBD1. The J segment lost 9 bases and the V segment lost 2 bases, leaving 11 bases of the junction unmatched. Germline V gene lookup returns CDR1 GTSNPN and CDR2 SVGIG (reference sequence). The length of the CDR3 is 16 residues.

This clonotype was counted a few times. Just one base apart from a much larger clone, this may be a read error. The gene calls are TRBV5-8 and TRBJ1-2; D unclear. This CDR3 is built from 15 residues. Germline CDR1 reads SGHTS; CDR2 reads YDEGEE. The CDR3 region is CASSSGMFGNYGHTF. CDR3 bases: TGTGCCAGCAGCTCCGGGATGTTTGGCAACTATGGCCACACCTTC.

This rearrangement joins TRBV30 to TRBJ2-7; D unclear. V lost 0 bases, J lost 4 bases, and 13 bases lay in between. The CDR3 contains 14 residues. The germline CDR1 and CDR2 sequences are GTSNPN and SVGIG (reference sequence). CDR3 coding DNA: TGTGCCTGGAGTGTAGCTCCCCTCGTATACGAGCAGTACTTC. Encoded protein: CAWSVAPLVYEQYF.

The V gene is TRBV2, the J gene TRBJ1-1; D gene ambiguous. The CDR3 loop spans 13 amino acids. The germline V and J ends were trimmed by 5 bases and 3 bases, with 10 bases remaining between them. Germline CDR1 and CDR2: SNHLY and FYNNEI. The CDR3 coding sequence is TGTGCCAGCAGTAAACAACTCGACACTGAAGCTTTCTTT. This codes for CASSKQLDTEAFF.

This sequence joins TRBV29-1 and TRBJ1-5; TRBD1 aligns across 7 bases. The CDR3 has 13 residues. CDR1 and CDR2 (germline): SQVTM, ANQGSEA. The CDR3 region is CSSDRFSNQPQHF. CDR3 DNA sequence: TGCAGTTCGGACAGGTTTAGCAATCAGCCCCAGCATTTT.

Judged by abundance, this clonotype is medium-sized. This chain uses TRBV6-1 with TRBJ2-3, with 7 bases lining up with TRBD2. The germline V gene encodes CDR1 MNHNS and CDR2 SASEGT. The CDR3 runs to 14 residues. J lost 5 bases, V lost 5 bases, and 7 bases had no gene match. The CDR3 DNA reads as TGTGCCAGCAGTTCCCGGGGGGTACTAGATACGCAGTATTTT. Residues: CASSSRGVLDTQYF.

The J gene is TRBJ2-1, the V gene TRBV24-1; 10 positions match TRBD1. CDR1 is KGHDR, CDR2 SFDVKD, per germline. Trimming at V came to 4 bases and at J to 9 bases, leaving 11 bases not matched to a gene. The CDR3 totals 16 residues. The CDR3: CATSDPGTGAHGEQFF. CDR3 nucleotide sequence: TGTGCCACCAGTGACCCCGGGACAGGGGCGCACGGTGAGCAGTTCTTC.

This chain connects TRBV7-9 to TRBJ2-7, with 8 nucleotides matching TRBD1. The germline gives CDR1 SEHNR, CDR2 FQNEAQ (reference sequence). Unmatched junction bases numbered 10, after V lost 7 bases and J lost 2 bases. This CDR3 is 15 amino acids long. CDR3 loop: CASTSGTGIPYEQYF. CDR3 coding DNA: TGTGCCAGCACCTCCGGGACAGGTATACCCTACGAGCAGTACTTC. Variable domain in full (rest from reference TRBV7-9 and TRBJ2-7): DTGVSQNPRHKITKRGQNVTFRCDPISEHNRLYWYRQTLGQGPEFLTYFQNEAQLEKSRLLSDRFSAERPKGSFSTLEIQRTEQGDSAMYLCASTSGTGIPYEQYFGPGTRLTVT.

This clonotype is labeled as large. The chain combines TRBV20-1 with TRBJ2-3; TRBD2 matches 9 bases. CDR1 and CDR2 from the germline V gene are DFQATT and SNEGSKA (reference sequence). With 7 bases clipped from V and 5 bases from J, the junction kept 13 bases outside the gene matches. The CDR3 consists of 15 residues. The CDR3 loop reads CSVMDVAGVVDTQYF. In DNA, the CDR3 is TGCAGTGTAATGGACGTAGCGGGAGTGGTAGATACGCAGTATTTT.

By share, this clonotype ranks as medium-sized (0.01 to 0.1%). CDR3 nucleotides: TGCAGTGCTCTTGACCGTTACCAAGAGACCCAGTACTTC. Protein: CSALDRYQETQYF. The chain recombines TRBV20-1 with TRBJ2-5; D call uncertain. V lost 5 bases to trimming and J lost 0 bases, with 10 bases between them. The CDR3 contains 13 residues. Germline CDR1 reads DFQATT; CDR2 reads SNEGSKA (reference sequence).

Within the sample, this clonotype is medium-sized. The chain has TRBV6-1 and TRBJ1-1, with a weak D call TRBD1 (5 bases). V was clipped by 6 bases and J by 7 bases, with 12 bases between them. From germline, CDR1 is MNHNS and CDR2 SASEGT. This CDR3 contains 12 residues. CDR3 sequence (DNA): TGTGCCAGCAGCCCCCTGGGGGGTGAAGCTTTCTTT. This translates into CASSPLGGEAFF.

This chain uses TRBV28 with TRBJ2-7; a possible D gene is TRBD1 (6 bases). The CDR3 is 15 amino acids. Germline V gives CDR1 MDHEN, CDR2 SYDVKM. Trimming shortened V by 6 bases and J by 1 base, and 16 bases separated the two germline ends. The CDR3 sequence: CASSLDSVGSYEQYF. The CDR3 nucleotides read TGTGCCAGCAGCTTGGACAGTGTGGGTTCCTACGAGCAGTACTTC. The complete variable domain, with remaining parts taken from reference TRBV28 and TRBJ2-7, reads DVKVTQSSRYLVKRTGEKVFLECVQDMDHENMFWYRQDPGLGLRLIYFSYDVKMKEKGDIPEGYSVSREKKERFSLILESASTNQTSMYLCASSLDSVGSYEQYFGPGTRLTVT.

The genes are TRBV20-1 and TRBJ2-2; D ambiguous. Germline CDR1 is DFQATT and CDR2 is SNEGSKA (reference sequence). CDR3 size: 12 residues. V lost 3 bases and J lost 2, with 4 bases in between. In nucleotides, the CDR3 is TGCAGTGCTAGTGGCAACACCGGGGAGCTGTTTTTT. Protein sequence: CSASGNTGELFF.

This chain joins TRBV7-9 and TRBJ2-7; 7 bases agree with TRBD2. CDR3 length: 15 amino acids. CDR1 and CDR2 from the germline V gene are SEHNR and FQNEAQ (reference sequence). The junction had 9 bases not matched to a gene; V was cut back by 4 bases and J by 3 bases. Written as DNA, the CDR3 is TGTGCCAGCAGCTCGGGGAGGGGAGGGCTCTACGAGCAGTACTTC. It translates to CASSSGRGGLYEQYF.

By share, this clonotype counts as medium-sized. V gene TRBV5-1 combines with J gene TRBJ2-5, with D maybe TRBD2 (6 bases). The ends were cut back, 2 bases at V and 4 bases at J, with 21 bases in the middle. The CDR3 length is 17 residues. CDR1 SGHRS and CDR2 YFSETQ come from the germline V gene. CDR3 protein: CASSFSLLAPRGETQYF. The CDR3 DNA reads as TGCGCCAGCAGCTTTTCCCTCCTAGCGCCTCGTGGAGAGACCCAGTACTTC. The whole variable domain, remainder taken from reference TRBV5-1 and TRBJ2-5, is KAGVTQTPRYLIKTRGQQVTLSCSPISGHRSVSWYQQTPGQGLQFLFEYFSETQRNKGNFPGRFSGRQFSNSRSEMNVSTLELGDSALYLCASSFSLLAPRGETQYFGPGTRLLVL.

Written as DNA, the CDR3 is TGTGCCTGGAGTGTTGTCCCGCCCGGGACTAGCGGGGGGGCCCGAGAGACCCAGTACTTC. It yields the protein CAWSVVPPGTSGGARETQYF. The chain employs TRBV30 and TRBJ2-5; 16 nucleotides match TRBD2. Looked up from germline, CDR1 is GTSNPN and CDR2 is SVGIG (reference sequence). This CDR3 has 20 residues. The J segment lost 4 bases and the V segment lost 0 bases, leaving 14 bases of the junction unmatched.